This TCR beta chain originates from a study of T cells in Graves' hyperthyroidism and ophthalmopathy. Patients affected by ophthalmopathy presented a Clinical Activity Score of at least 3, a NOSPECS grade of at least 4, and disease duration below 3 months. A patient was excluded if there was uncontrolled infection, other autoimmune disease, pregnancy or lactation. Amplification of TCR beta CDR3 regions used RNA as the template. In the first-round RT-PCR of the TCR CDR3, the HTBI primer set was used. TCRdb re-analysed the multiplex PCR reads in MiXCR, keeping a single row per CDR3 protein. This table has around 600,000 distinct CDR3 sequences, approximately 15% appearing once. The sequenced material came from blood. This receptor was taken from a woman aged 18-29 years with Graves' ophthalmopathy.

The chain's CDR3 is CASSAPGDHTEAFF. CDR3 coding DNA: TGTGCCAGCAGCGCCCCAGGGGATCACACTGAAGCTTTCTTT. This chain joins TRBV7-9 and TRBJ1-1, with D perhaps matching TRBD1 (6 bases). The CDR3 consists of 14 residues. Between the trimmed V and J ends, which lost 5 bases and 3 bases, there was a span of 13 bases. Germline CDR1 reads SEHNR; CDR2 reads FQNEAQ (reference sequence).